The clone carrying this T cell receptor (beta chain) came up once. Division of CD4+ cells produced a CD45RA+ naive subset and a CD45RA-negative memory subset. With 7 bases removed from V and 3 bases from J, the gap between germline ends came to 13 bases. The CDR3 spans 14 residues. Looked up from germline, CDR1 is MNHNS and CDR2 is SASEGT. This sample is drawn from a study of shared clonotypes between healthy human individuals. In the study overall: Serving as donors were a couple of women and a few men, whose ages spanned 18 to 49. Three plates were used per donor for CD4 naive, three for CD4 memory, two for CD8 naive and one for CD8 memory.

Clones were read by immunoSEQ multiplex PCR, and TCRdb kept only the in-frame ones, dropping some. The table lists about 1 million clones, around 76% of them singletons. The TCR originated in a man aged 18 to 35 in good health. This rearrangement joins TRBV6-1 to TRBJ1-5; a possible D gene is TRBD1 (6 bases). The sequencing sample was made of memory CD4+ T cells sorted from blood. Documented subset: CD45RA-negative fraction. CDR3 DNA: TGTGCCAGCATCCTCGGACAGAACAATCAGCCCCAGCATTTT. Its protein is CASILGQNNQPQHF.